The source of this TCR beta chain is a study of a mutant IDH1 vaccine in newly diagnosed glioma. Profiled with immunoSEQ multiplex PCR; TCRdb holds only in-frame clones, not every one. The table records approximately 41,000 clones, 75% to 85% of them present only once. On this clone: Its antigen remains unidentified.

The sample's time point: week 23, last vaccination. The investigators gave 300 ug of mutant IDH1 20-mer peptide in each vaccine dose, together with topical imiquimod. The V gene's germline CDR1 is LNHDA and CDR2 SQIVND (reference sequence). With V trimmed by 5 bases and J by 2 bases, 8 bases remained unmatched. There are 16 residues in the CDR3. The sample in question was PBMCs, obtained from a glioma patient whose treatment included an IDH1 peptide vaccine. The receptor comes from a man aged 40-55 years with glioma. The gene calls are TRBV19 and TRBJ2-4, with 8 nucleotides matching TRBD1. The DNA for the CDR3 is TGTGCCAGTAGTCTCGTTCAGGGGGCGTCCAAAAACATTCAGTACTTC. As protein: CASSLVQGASKNIQYF.